A selection of T cell receptor beta chains follows, all from one sample in a study of T-cell memory formation after mild COVID-19. TCRdb itself ran the 5' RACE reads through MiXCR, one entry per CDR3 protein. The repertoire includes approximately 490,000 distinct CDR3 sequences, about a fifth of them detected once, and roughly an eighth sits in the top ten. Sequenced sample: PBMCs or a T cell subset sorted from them (not recorded which). These receptors all stem from an adult woman who had mild COVID-19 (a few samples of this study predate the infection). Cell type and time point are not known. Each CDR3 is given with its conserved first and last residue. D genes are given only for firm matches. Clone sizes are given selectively: once, few, many, or a class where the clone is expanded.

>14|TRBD1|few|TRBV3-1|TRBJ2-1
CASSQTGYENEQFF
TGTGCCAGCAGCCAGACAGGGTATGAGAATGAGCAGTTCTTC
>18|TRBD1|few|TRBV7-2|TRBJ2-4
CASSPAGGQGIAKNIQYF
TGTGCCAGCAGCCCGGCAGGGGGACAGGGGATCGCCAAAAACATTCAGTACTTC
>18|TRBD2|NA|TRBV4-2|TRBJ2-3
CASSQGLAGGPSTDTQYF
TGTGCCAGCAGCCAGGGACTAGCGGGAGGGCCAAGCACAGATACGCAGTATTTT
>12|NA|NA|TRBV2|TRBJ2-7
CASSPGFDEQYF
TGTGCCAGCAGCCCCGGATTCGACGAGCAGTACTTC
>12|NA|few|TRBV25-1|TRBJ2-7
CASSESLYEQYF
TGTGCCAGCAGTGAGAGTTTGTACGAGCAGTACTTC
>14|TRBD2|NA|TRBV20-1|TRBJ2-7
CSARGTSGNYEQYF
TGCAGTGCTAGAGGGACTAGCGGTAACTACGAGCAGTACTTC
>14|NA|NA|TRBV15|TRBJ1-1
CATSRPDSNTEAFF
TGTGCCACCAGCAGACCGGACAGTAACACTGAAGCTTTCTTT
>14|NA|NA|TRBV20-1|TRBJ2-7
CSAADWDLNYEQYF
TGCAGTGCCGCAGATTGGGACTTAAACTACGAGCAGTACTTC
>16|NA|NA|TRBV10-3|TRBJ2-2
CAISGYSLRTAGELFF
TGTGCCATCAGTGGATACTCTTTGAGGACGGCCGGGGAGCTGTTTTTT
>17|NA|NA|TRBV2|TRBJ1-1
CASSPVEWGLGNTEAFF
TGTGCCAGCAGTCCGGTAGAGTGGGGCTTGGGGAACACTGAAGCTTTCTTT
>13|TRBD2|NA|TRBV12-3/TRBV12-4|TRBJ2-3
CASSISGSVTQYF
TGTGCCAGCAGCATTAGCGGGAGCGTTACGCAGTATTTT